The 21 T cell receptor beta chains listed next were all sequenced from one sample in a study of metastatic and nonmetastatic thyroid tumors. MiXCR was used by TCRdb to re-call the PCR reads. Of more than 12,000 clones in the sample, approximately 25% are singletons; the top ten hold approximately 11%. There were no patients who had received any treatment before thyroid surgery. Material: tumor tissue. These receptors were collected from a female donor with papillary thyroid cancer or a benign thyroid nodule (not recorded which). Some clones in this sample may be carry-over from other donors' samples.

This clone was seen a handful of times. One junction end does not reproduce the germline sequence, and a read error may be involved. The V gene is TRBV12-3 or TRBV12-4, the J gene TRBJ2-6; the D is unclear. The CDR3 spans 13 residues. CDR3 in amino acids: CVSSLTGANVLTF. In nucleotides, the CDR3 is TGTGTCAGCAGCCTAACTGGTGCCAACGTCCTGACTTTC.

This clone was seen repeatedly, ten times or more. The chain combines TRBV18 with TRBJ2-3; D ambiguous. The CDR3 has 14 residues. Germline CDR1 reads KGHSH; CDR2 reads LQKENI. V was clipped by 3 bases and J by 0 bases, with 7 bases between them. CDR3: CASSPGRSTDTQYF. The CDR3 DNA reads TGTGCCAGCTCACCTGGGCGTAGCACAGATACGCAGTATTTT.

The gene calls are TRBV9 and TRBJ2-2; D not certain. The CDR3 is 12 residues long. Germline V gene lookup returns CDR1 SGDLS and CDR2 YYNGEE. The germline V and J ends were trimmed by 0 bases and 6 bases, with 3 bases remaining between them. CDR3 region: CASSVEAGELFF. In DNA form, the CDR3 reads TGTGCCAGCAGCGTAGAAGCCGGGGAGCTGTTTTTT.

With respect to this clone: No conserved phenylalanine or tryptophan is present at the end of the CDR3, so a read error is the likely explanation. The rearrangement joins TRBV20-1 to TRBJ2-5; D not certain. Germline V lookup: CDR1 DFQATT, CDR2 SNEGSKA (reference sequence). The CDR3 totals 13 residues. The CDR3 DNA sequence: TGCAGTGCTCAGCCAACTAAGGGTGAGACACAGTACCTC. This sequence encodes CSAQPTKGETQYL.

The V gene is TRBV9, the J gene TRBJ2-1; D is perhaps TRBD2 (6 bases). The germline V gene encodes CDR1 SGDLS and CDR2 YYNGEE. V dropped 0 bases and J dropped 8 bases, with 15 bases sitting between them. The CDR3 runs 15 residues. The CDR3 spells CASSVVVRGGDEQFF. Here the CDR3 DNA reads TGTGCCAGCAGCGTAGTCGTGCGGGGCGGGGATGAGCAGTTCTTC.

This rearrangement joins TRBV5-1 to TRBJ2-5; TRBD2 matches 11 bases. The CDR3 has 14 residues. CDR1 is SGHRS and CDR2 is YFSETQ in the germline V gene. The trim removed 4 bases at V and 3 bases at J, leaving 2 bases unmatched. CDR3 sequence (DNA): TGCGCCAGCAGCGCTAGCGGGGGGAAAGAGACCCAGTACTTC. Protein: CASSASGGKETQYF.

In its sample, this clone was seen many times. A clone one base away is much larger, so this may be a read error. The V gene is TRBV4-2, the J gene TRBJ2-7; D ambiguous. Germline V CDR1 and CDR2: LGHNA, YNFKEQ. The germline V and J ends were trimmed by 4 bases and 3 bases, with 7 bases remaining between them. This CDR3 is built from 12 residues. The CDR3 nucleotides are TGTGCCAGCAGCCCGCCAAGCTACGAGCAGTACTTC. Its translation is CASSPPSYEQYF.

The rearrangement uses TRBV12-3 or TRBV12-4 and TRBJ2-7; 11 bases line up with TRBD1. The CDR3 spans 15 residues. With V trimmed by 5 bases and J by 2 bases, 5 bases remained unmatched. CDR3 residues: CASSPGQGDTYEQYF. In DNA, the CDR3 is TGTGCCAGCAGTCCGGGACAGGGGGACACCTACGAGCAGTACTTC.

In regard to this clone: This same CDR3 is encoded by further DNA sequences in the sample. This rearrangement joins TRBV30 to TRBJ2-7; 7 positions agree with TRBD1. Germline values: CDR1 GTSNPN, CDR2 SVGIG (reference sequence). The CDR3 extends over 14 amino acids. Unmatched junction bases numbered 4, after V lost 0 bases and J lost 2 bases. The CDR3 sequence: CAWSVSGTAYEQYF. The CDR3 DNA reads as TGTGCCTGGAGTGTCTCCGGGACAGCCTACGAGCAGTACTTC.

This sequence joins TRBV20-1 and TRBJ2-2; D is perhaps TRBD1 (6 bases). Germline CDR1 is DFQATT and CDR2 is SNEGSKA (reference sequence). The CDR3 totals 15 residues. Trimming took 3 bases from V and 9 from J, leaving 20 bases between them. The DNA for the CDR3 is TGCAGTGCTAGGGGGGCCTCCAGGGTTACCAGGGAGCTGTTTTTT. Its translation: CSARGASRVTRELFF.

This clone qualifies as medium-sized (0.01 to 0.1%). This chain uses TRBV4-1 with TRBJ2-3; D uncertain. Germline V lookup: CDR1 MGHRA, CDR2 YSYEKL. CDR3 length: 14 amino acids. The V end lost 0 bases, the J end lost 6 bases, and 10 bases lay between the germline ends. The CDR3 protein is CASSQEVGWDTQYF. The CDR3 DNA sequence: TGCGCCAGCAGCCAAGAAGTCGGGTGGGATACGCAGTATTTT.

There are many counts of this clone. The rearrangement joins TRBV5-4 to TRBJ1-4, with 8 bases that match TRBD1. Germline V lookup: CDR1 SGHNT, CDR2 YYREEE (reference sequence). With 4 bases clipped from V and 1 base from J, the junction kept 3 bases outside the gene matches. The CDR3 is 15 amino acids. CDR3 DNA: TGTGCCAGCAGCCCCGGGACAGGAACTAATGAAAAACTGTTTTTT. Protein: CASSPGTGTNEKLFF. Using reference TRBV5-4 and TRBJ1-4 for the parts outside the CDR3, the full variable domain is ETGVTQSPTHLIKTRGQQVTLRCSSQSGHNTVSWYQQALGQGPQFIFQYYREEENGRGNFPPRFSGLQFPNYSSELNVNALELDDSALYLCASSPGTGTNEKLFFGSGTQLSVL.

This clone was seen ten or more times. The V and J genes are TRBV20-1 and TRBJ2-2; D call uncertain. Deletions cut 3 bases from V and 1 base from J, with 6 bases between. This CDR3 has 13 residues. Germline V lookup: CDR1 DFQATT, CDR2 SNEGSKA (reference sequence). CDR3 amino acids: CSARTENTGELFF. The DNA of the CDR3 is TGCAGTGCTAGGACGGAGAACACCGGGGAGCTGTTTTTT.

This clone was detected only a few times. This chain connects TRBV12-5 to TRBJ2-2, with no clear D. Germline V gene sequence: CDR1 LGHNT, CDR2 FRNRAP. This CDR3 comprises 12 residues. Trimming removed 11 bases at V and 1 base at J, with 8 bases between. The CDR3 protein is CAGCRNTGELFF. The DNA for the CDR3 is TGTGCTGGTTGCCGGAACACCGGGGAGCTGTTTTTT.

The chain combines TRBV7-8 with TRBJ2-7; 8 bases are shared with TRBD1. V lost 2 bases, J lost 5 bases, and 8 bases stayed unmatched. The CDR3 is made up of 15 amino acids. Germline CDR1 reads SGHVS; CDR2 reads FQNEAQ. Written as DNA, the CDR3 is TGTGCCAGCAGCTTATCCGGGACAGGTCGCGACGAGCAGTACTTC. It yields the protein CASSLSGTGRDEQYF. The complete variable domain, with remaining parts taken from reference TRBV7-8 and TRBJ2-7, reads GAGVSQSPRYKVAKRGQDVALRCDPISGHVSLFWYQQALGQGPEFLTYFQNEAQLDKSGLPSDRFFAERPEGSVSTLKIQRTQQEDSAVYLCASSLSGTGRDEQYFGPGTRLTVT.

Details on this clone: The conserved phenylalanine or tryptophan normally closing the CDR3 is absent here, so this likely arose from a read error. The DNA is omitted, as the CDR3 cannot be located on it reliably, and the CDR3 follows TCRdb's listing. The chain is built from TRBV20-1 and TRBJ2-7; the table's D call of TRBD2 was not tested on the DNA. Germline V gene data show CDR1 as DFQATT and CDR2 as SNEGSKA (reference sequence). The CDR3 comprises 11 residues, both ends counted. The CDR3 sequence: CSVGRTSWSLI.

This clone is classed as medium-sized. The chain links TRBV6-5 to TRBJ2-1; TRBD2 aligns across 7 bases. The germline gives CDR1 MNHEY, CDR2 SVGAGI. The V and J ends lost 2 bases and 7 bases, in that order; junction bases with no gene match: 8. CDR3 length equals 15 residues. The CDR3 loop is CASSYGAGVSNEQFF. CDR3 bases: TGTGCCAGCAGTTACGGGGCGGGAGTATCAAATGAGCAGTTCTTC.

This clone has just one count. The V gene is TRBV5-1, the J gene TRBJ1-1; 9 positions match TRBD1. This CDR3 is 16 amino acids long. Unmatched junction bases numbered 6, after V lost 3 bases and J lost 0 bases. Germline CDR1 is SGHRS and CDR2 is YFSETQ. The CDR3 region is CASSWDRAGMNTEAFF. CDR3 bases: TGCGCCAGCAGCTGGGACAGGGCCGGGATGAACACTGAAGCTTTCTTT.

The chain links TRBV30 to TRBJ1-6, with 7 nucleotides matching TRBD1. V dropped 3 bases and J dropped 10; count of bases not matched to a gene: 9. Germline CDR1 reads GTSNPN; CDR2 reads SVGIG (reference sequence). The CDR3 spans 14 residues. The CDR3 region is CAWRETGVPSPLHF. Written as DNA, the CDR3 is TGTGCCTGGAGGGAAACAGGGGTCCCCTCACCCCTCCACTTT.

V usage is TRBV20-1 and J usage is TRBJ2-7; perhaps TRBD2 as D (6 bases). Trimming took 5 bases from V and 4 from J, leaving 15 bases between them. The CDR3 contains 13 residues. Germline V CDR1 and CDR2: DFQATT, SNEGSKA (reference sequence). CDR3 DNA sequence: TGCAGTGCTCGGAGGAGGGTAGAATACGAGCAGTACTTC. It is translated as CSARRRVEYEQYF.

This chain connects TRBV20-1 to TRBJ2-5; D could derive from TRBD1 or TRBD2 (6 bases each). The CDR3 extends over 12 amino acids. Trimming stripped 5 bases from V and 10 bases from J, with 17 bases between. Germline V gene lookup returns CDR1 DFQATT and CDR2 SNEGSKA (reference sequence). The CDR3 spells CSAGGMLGGQYF. DNA of the CDR3: TGCAGTGCTGGGGGCATGCTGGGGGGCCAGTACTTC.